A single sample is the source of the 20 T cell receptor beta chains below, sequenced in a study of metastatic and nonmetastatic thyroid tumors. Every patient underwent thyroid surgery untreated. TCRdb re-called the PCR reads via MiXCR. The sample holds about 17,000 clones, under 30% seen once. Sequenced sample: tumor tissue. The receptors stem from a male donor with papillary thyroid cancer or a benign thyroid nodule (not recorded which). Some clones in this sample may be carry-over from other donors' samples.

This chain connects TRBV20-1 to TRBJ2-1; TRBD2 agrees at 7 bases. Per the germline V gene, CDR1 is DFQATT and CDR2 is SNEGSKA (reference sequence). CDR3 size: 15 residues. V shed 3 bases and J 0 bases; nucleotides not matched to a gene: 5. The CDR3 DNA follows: TGCAGTGCTAGTCTCGGCGGGAGCTCCTACAATGAGCAGTTCTTC. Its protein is CSASLGGSSYNEQFF.

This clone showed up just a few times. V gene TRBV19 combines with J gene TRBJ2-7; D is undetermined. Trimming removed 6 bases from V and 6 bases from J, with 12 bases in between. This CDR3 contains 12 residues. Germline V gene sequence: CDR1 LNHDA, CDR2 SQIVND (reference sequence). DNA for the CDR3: TGTGCCAGTAGATCCGCACCCGGCGAGCAGTACTTC. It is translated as CASRSAPGEQYF.

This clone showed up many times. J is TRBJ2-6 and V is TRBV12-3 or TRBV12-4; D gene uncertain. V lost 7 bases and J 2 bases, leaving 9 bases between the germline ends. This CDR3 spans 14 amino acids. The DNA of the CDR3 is TGTGCCAGCATTGATAGGACTGGGGCCAACGTCCTGACTTTC. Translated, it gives CASIDRTGANVLTF.

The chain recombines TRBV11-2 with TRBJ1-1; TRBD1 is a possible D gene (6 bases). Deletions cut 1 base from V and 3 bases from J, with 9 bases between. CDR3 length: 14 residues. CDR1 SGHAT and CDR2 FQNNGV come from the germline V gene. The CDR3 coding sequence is TGTGCCAGCAGCTTAGTACAGGGATACACTGAAGCTTTCTTT. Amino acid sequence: CASSLVQGYTEAFF.

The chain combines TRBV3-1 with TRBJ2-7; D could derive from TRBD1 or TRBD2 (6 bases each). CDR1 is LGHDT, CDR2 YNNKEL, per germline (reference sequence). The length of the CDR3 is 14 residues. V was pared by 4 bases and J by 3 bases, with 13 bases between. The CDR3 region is CASSRGALGYEQYF. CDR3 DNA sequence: TGTGCCAGCAGCCGGGGGGCATTGGGCTACGAGCAGTACTTC.

CDR3: CASSLGNSYNEQFF. CDR3 nucleotides: TGTGCCAGCAGTTTAGGAAACAGTTACAATGAGCAGTTCTTC. The chain is built from TRBV12-3 or TRBV12-4 and TRBJ2-1, with D hard to call. V was clipped by 1 base and J by 4 bases, with 8 bases between them. The CDR3 length is 14 residues.

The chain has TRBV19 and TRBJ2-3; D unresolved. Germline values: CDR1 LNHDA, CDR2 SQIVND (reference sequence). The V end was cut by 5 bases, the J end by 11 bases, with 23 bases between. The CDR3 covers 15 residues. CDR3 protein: CASSPRQASSYEQYF. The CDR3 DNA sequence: TGTGCCAGTAGTCCCCGGCAGGCATCCTCCTACGAGCAGTATTTT.

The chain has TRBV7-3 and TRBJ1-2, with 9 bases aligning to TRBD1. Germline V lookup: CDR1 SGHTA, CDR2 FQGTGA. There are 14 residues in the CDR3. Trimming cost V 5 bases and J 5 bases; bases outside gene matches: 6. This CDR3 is CASSVGGQGYGYTF. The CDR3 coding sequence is TGTGCCAGCAGCGTCGGGGGACAGGGATATGGCTACACCTTC.

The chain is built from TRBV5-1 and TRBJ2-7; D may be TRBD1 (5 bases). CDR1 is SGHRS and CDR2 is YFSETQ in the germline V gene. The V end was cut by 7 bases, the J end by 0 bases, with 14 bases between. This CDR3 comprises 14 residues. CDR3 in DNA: TGCGCCAGCTTGGTTGGGGCCGCCTCCTACGAGCAGTACTTC. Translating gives CASLVGAASYEQYF.

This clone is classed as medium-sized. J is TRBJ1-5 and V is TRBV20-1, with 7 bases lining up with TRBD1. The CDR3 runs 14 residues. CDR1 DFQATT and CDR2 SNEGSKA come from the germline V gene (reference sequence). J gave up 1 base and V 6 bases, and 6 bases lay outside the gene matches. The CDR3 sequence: CSAQGVESNQPQHF. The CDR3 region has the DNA TGCAGTGCCCAGGGGGTGGAGAGCAATCAGCCCCAGCATTTT.

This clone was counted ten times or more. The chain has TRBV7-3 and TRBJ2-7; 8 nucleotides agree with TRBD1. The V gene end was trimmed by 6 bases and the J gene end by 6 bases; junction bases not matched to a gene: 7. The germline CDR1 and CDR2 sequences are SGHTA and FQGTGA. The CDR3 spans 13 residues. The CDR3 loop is CASSLIQGAEQYF. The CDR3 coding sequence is TGTGCCAGCAGTCTTATCCAGGGGGCCGAGCAGTACTTC.

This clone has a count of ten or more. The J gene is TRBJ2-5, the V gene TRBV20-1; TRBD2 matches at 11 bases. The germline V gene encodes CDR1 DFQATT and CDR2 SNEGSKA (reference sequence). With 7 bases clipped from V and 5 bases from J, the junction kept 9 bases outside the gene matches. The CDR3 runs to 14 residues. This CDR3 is CSVLAGGPGETQYF. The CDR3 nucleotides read TGCAGTGTTTTAGCGGGAGGGCCTGGTGAGACCCAGTACTTC.

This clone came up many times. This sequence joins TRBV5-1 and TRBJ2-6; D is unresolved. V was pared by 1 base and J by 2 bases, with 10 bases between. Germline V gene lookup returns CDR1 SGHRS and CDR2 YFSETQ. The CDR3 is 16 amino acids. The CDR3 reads CASSLIWAAGANVLTF. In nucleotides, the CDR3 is TGCGCCAGCAGCTTGATTTGGGCTGCTGGGGCCAACGTCCTGACTTTC.

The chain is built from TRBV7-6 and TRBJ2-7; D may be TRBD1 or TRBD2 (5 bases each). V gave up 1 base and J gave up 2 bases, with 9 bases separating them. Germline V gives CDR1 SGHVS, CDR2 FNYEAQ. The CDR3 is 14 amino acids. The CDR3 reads CASSLGGSPYEQYF. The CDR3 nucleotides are TGTGCCAGCAGCTTAGGGGGGTCACCCTACGAGCAGTACTTC.

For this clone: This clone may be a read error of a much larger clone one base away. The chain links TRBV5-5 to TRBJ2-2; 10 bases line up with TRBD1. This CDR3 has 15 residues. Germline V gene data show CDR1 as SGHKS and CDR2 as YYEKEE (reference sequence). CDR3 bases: TGTGCCAACAGCCGAGGACAGGGGGACACCGGGGAGCTGTTTTTT. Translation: CANSRGQGDTGELFF. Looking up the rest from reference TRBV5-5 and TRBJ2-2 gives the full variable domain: DAGVTQSPTHLIKTRGQQVTLRCSPISGHKSVSWYQQVLGQGPQFIFQYYEKEERGRGNFPDRFSARQFPNYSSELNVNALLLGDSALYLCANSRGQGDTGELFFGEGSRLTVL.

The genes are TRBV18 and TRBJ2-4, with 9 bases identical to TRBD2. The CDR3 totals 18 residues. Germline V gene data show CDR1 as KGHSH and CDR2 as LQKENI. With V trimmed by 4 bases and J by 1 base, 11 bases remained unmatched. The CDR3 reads CASSHVADTSGAKNIQYF. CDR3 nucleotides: TGTGCCAGCTCACACGTGGCTGACACTAGCGGGGCCAAAAACATTCAGTACTTC.

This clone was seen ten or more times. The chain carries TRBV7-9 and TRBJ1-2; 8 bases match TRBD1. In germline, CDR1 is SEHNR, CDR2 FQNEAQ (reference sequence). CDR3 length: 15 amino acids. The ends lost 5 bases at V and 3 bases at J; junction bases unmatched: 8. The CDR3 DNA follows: TGTGCCAGCAGCCTTGGACAGGGCGGGGACTATGGCTACACCTTC. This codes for CASSLGQGGDYGYTF.

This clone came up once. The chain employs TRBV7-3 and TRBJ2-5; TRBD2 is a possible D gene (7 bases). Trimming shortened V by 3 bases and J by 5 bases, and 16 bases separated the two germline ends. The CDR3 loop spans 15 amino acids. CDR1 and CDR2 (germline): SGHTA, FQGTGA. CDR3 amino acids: CASSLGGGPRETQYF. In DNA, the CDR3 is TGTGCCAGCAGCTTGGGGGGGGGCCCCCGGGAGACCCAGTACTTC. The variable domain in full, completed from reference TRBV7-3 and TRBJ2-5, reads GAGVSQTPSNKVTEKGKYVELRCDPISGHTALYWYRQSLGQGPEFLIYFQGTGAADDSGLPNDRFFAVRPEGSVSTLKIQRTERGDSAVYLCASSLGGGPRETQYFGPGTRLLVL.

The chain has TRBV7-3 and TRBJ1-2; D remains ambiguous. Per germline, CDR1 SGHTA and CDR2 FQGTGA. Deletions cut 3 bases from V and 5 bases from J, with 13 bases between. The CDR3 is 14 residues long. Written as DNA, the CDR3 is TGTGCCAGCAGCTTCAGTCCAGGATCTTATGGCTACACCTTC. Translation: CASSFSPGSYGYTF. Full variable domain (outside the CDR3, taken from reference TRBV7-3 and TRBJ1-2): GAGVSQTPSNKVTEKGKYVELRCDPISGHTALYWYRQSLGQGPEFLIYFQGTGAADDSGLPNDRFFAVRPEGSVSTLKIQRTERGDSAVYLCASSFSPGSYGYTFGSGTRLTVV.

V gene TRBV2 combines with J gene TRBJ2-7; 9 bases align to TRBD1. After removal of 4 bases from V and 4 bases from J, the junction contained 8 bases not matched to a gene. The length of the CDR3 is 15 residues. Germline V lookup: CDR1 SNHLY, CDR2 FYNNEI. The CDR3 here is CASSGTGALRYEQYF. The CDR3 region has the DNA TGTGCCAGCAGTGGGACAGGGGCCCTGCGATACGAGCAGTACTTC.